This TCR beta chain was retrieved from a study of blood T cell repertoires in COVID-19. Study context: PBMCs, B-cell-depleted T cells, or T cells provided the cDNA or gDNA that made up the material.

The repertoire was sequenced with immunoSEQ multiplex PCR; TCRdb's copy has only in-frame clones and lacks some. The sample yields roughly 250,000 clones, around 88% seen once. V shed 0 bases and J 1 base; nucleotides not matched to a gene: 3. CDR1 is GTSNPN, CDR2 SVGIG, per germline (reference sequence). The CDR3 is 15 amino acids. V is TRBV30 and J is TRBJ2-3, with TRBD1 matching over 8 bases. The sample taken for sequencing was PBMCs or T cells enriched from blood (not recorded which). This TCR derives from a woman aged 35 to 49 with acute COVID-19. The CDR3 here is CAWSVMTGGTDTQYF. The CDR3 nucleotides read TGTGCCTGGAGTGTTATGACAGGGGGCACAGATACGCAGTATTTT.